The 23 T cell receptor beta chains presented below share a single source sample, sequenced in a study of CD8 T cells in ankylosing spondylitis. TCRdb independently ran MiXCR on the 5' RACE reads; one entry per CDR3 protein. Of roughly 130,000 distinct CDR3 sequences listed, approximately 14% are singletons. Sequenced sample: blood, either unsorted or a sorted T cell fraction (not recorded which). These receptors originate from a female donor with ankylosing spondylitis or in good health (not recorded which).

V usage is TRBV12-3 or TRBV12-4 and J usage is TRBJ1-1, with TRBD1 as a possible D gene (5 bases). V gave up 2 bases and J gave up 5 bases, with 15 bases separating them. The CDR3 consists of 15 residues. CDR3 protein: CASSLNRQGYTEAFF. The CDR3 nucleotides read TGTGCCAGCAGTTTAAATAGGCAGGGTTATACTGAAGCTTTCTTT.

The CDR3 here is CASSDDSSRREGANVLTF. The CDR3 nucleotides are TGTGCCAGCAGTGACGACTCCTCAAGAAGGGAAGGGGCCAACGTCCTGACTTTC. This chain joins TRBV25-1 and TRBJ2-6; no clear D. The germline gives CDR1 MGHDK, CDR2 SYGVNS. Trimming pared 3 bases from V and 4 bases from J, leaving 19 bases between. The CDR3 runs to 18 residues.

The chain joins TRBV6-1 to TRBJ2-1, with a possible D match to TRBD1 (5 bases). The V and J ends lost 7 bases and 0 bases respectively, with 13 bases between them. Germline V CDR1 and CDR2: MNHNS, SASEGT. CDR3 length equals 15 residues. Here the CDR3 DNA reads TGTGCCAGCATCACAGGTATTAGCTCCTACAATGAGCAGTTCTTC. It yields the protein CASITGISSYNEQFF.

This clonotype was observed a few times. The V gene is TRBV11-2, the J gene TRBJ2-3; 11 nucleotides line up with TRBD2. CDR1 and CDR2 (germline): SGHAT, FQNNGV. This CDR3 region has 19 residues. V gave up 5 bases and J gave up 1 base; unmatched junction bases: 14. The CDR3: CASSPRVSTSGERTDTQYF. The CDR3 DNA sequence: TGTGCCAGCAGCCCGCGGGTGTCGACTAGCGGGGAGCGCACAGATACGCAGTATTTT.

At least ten counts were recorded for this clonotype. This chain connects TRBV3-1 to TRBJ1-6, with 8 bases matching TRBD1. Germline V gives CDR1 LGHDT, CDR2 YNNKEL (reference sequence). CDR3 length: 16 amino acids. Germline trimming cut 4 bases from V and 5 bases from J; bases unmatched to any gene: 7. The CDR3 spells CASSRRQGSDNSPLHF. The CDR3 DNA reads as TGTGCCAGCAGCCGGCGACAGGGGTCTGATAATTCACCCCTCCACTTT. Combining the CDR3 with reference TRBV3-1 and TRBJ1-6 gives the whole variable domain DTAVSQTPKYLVTQMGNDKSIKCEQNLGHDTMYWYKQDSKKFLKIMFSYNNKELIINETVPNRFSPKSPDKAHLNLHINSLELGDSAVYFCASSRRQGSDNSPLHFGNGTRLTVT.

This clonotype was counted a few times. This chain uses TRBV7-9 with TRBJ1-4, with D perhaps matching TRBD1 (6 bases). There are 15 residues in the CDR3. CDR1 and CDR2 (germline): SEHNR, FQNEAQ (reference sequence). Deletions cut 4 bases from V and 0 bases from J, with 9 bases between. The DNA of the CDR3 is TGTGCCAGCAGCTCAGGACAGACAACTAATGAAAAACTGTTTTTT. Translated, it gives CASSSGQTTNEKLFF.

This clonotype was seen a few times. The V call is TRBV7-9, the J call TRBJ2-2, with 10 bases that match TRBD2. This CDR3 comprises 15 residues. The germline V gene has CDR1 SEHNR and CDR2 FQNEAQ (reference sequence). With 8 bases clipped from V and 0 bases from J, the junction kept 3 bases outside the gene matches. This CDR3 reads CASYGLAANTGELFF. CDR3 nucleotide sequence: TGTGCCAGCTACGGACTAGCGGCGAACACCGGGGAGCTGTTTTTT.

This clonotype has at least ten counts. The rearrangement uses TRBV29-1 and TRBJ2-1; D is ambiguous. CDR1 is SQVTM and CDR2 is ANQGSEA in the germline V gene. The V gene lost 3 bases and the J gene lost 7 bases, with 13 bases spanning the gap. The CDR3 extends over 13 amino acids. The CDR3 coding sequence is TGCAGCGTTGACCCCAGCCCAAAGAATGAGCAGTTCTTC. Protein: CSVDPSPKNEQFF.

This clonotype showed up many times. V gene TRBV29-1 combines with J gene TRBJ2-3; the D gene is possibly TRBD2 (7 bases). Germline loops: CDR1 SQVTM, CDR2 ANQGSEA. CDR3 length: 15 amino acids. V lost 1 base to trimming and J lost 3 bases, with 14 bases between them. CDR3 nucleotide sequence: TGCAGCGTTGAAGGGGAGGGGGATGGAACAGATACGCAGTATTTT. Protein sequence: CSVEGEGDGTDTQYF.

The rearrangement joins TRBV6-4 to TRBJ2-3, with 7 bases aligning to TRBD1. The length of the CDR3 is 15 residues. J lost 4 bases, V lost 0 bases, and 4 bases had no gene match. CDR1 MRHNA and CDR2 SNTAGT come from the germline V gene. The CDR3 nucleotides read TGTGCCAGCAGTGACTCATTACAGGGGCCAGATACGCAGTATTTT. Its translation is CASSDSLQGPDTQYF.

This clonotype was seen at least ten times. This chain uses TRBV7-9 with TRBJ2-7; D is unresolved. Germline V gives CDR1 SEHNR, CDR2 FQNEAQ (reference sequence). The CDR3 sequence is 12 residues long. V dropped 5 bases and J dropped 4 bases, with 9 bases sitting between them. The chain's CDR3 is CASSAVGYEQYF. The CDR3 bases are TGTGCCAGCAGCGCGGTGGGGTACGAGCAGTACTTC.

The rearrangement links TRBV5-1 to TRBJ2-5; the match to TRBD1 covers 7 bases. Germline-derived CDR1 and CDR2 are SGHRS and YFSETQ. CDR3 length equals 16 residues. With V trimmed by 1 base and J by 2 bases, 8 bases remained unmatched. The CDR3 sequence is CASSLPPYRGQETQYF. DNA for the CDR3: TGCGCCAGCAGCTTGCCACCCTACAGGGGTCAAGAGACCCAGTACTTC.

This clonotype was counted between two and nine times. The J gene is TRBJ2-7, the V gene TRBV5-1; 10 positions agree with TRBD1. This CDR3 has 16 amino acids. V lost 4 bases to trimming and J lost 3 bases; unmatched junction nucleotides: 10. Germline V gene data show CDR1 as SGHRS and CDR2 as YFSETQ. Here the CDR3 DNA reads TGCGCCAGCAGCCTAGGGACAGGGGTAAAAAACTACGAGCAGTACTTC. Translated, it gives CASSLGTGVKNYEQYF.

As to this clonotype: One junction end disagrees with the germline gene, perhaps due to a read error. The rearrangement joins TRBV12-3 or TRBV12-4 to TRBJ2-7; TRBD2 aligns across 11 bases. There are 16 residues in the CDR3. For the CDR3, the DNA is TGTGCCAGCAGTCCGACACTAGCGGGGGACCTCTACGAGCAGTGCTTC. Translated: CASSPTLAGDLYEQCF.

This clonotype was recorded many times. The CDR3 loop is CASSEIAGETQYF. DNA for the CDR3: TGTGCCAGCAGTGAAATCGCGGGGGAGACCCAGTACTTC. This sequence joins TRBV6-1 and TRBJ2-5; the D gene is possibly TRBD2 (6 bases). Germline CDR1 reads MNHNS; CDR2 reads SASEGT. Trimming cost V 2 bases and J 5 bases, with 9 bases left between them. The CDR3 length is 13 residues.

This clonotype was seen only a few times. This chain links TRBV12-3 or TRBV12-4 with TRBJ2-7, with 10 bases aligning to TRBD1. This CDR3 contains 15 residues. After removal of 4 bases from V and 1 base from J, the junction contained 4 bases not matched to a gene. The DNA of the CDR3 is TGTGCCAGCAGTTCCTCGGGACAGGGGTCCTACGAGCAGTACTTC. It specifies CASSSSGQGSYEQYF.

This clonotype was seen ten or more times. J is TRBJ2-7 and V is TRBV20-1; 12 bases are a match to TRBD2. The CDR3 has 14 residues. Per the germline V gene, CDR1 is DFQATT and CDR2 is SNEGSKA (reference sequence). Trimming cost V 4 bases and J 4 bases; bases outside gene matches: 5. The CDR3, as DNA: TGCAGTGCTACACTAGCGGGAGGACTATACGAGCAGTACTTC. Translated, it gives CSATLAGGLYEQYF.

The table lists this clonotype with many counts. The V gene is TRBV7-9, the J gene TRBJ2-1; 12 positions agree with TRBD2. The J segment lost 3 bases and the V segment lost 4 bases, leaving 4 bases of the junction unmatched. The germline V gene encodes CDR1 SEHNR and CDR2 FQNEAQ (reference sequence). The length of the CDR3 is 16 residues. The DNA for the CDR3 is TGTGCCAGCAGCTCTAGCGGGGGGGTTAGCTACAATGAGCAGTTCTTC. This codes for CASSSSGGVSYNEQFF.

This clonotype appeared many times. The chain couples TRBV7-2 to TRBJ1-2, with 7 bases fitting TRBD1. This CDR3 is 14 amino acids long. Trimming at V came to 1 base and at J to 8 bases, leaving 7 bases not matched to a gene. Germline V lookup: CDR1 SGHTA, CDR2 FQGNSA. CDR3 sequence (DNA): TGTGCCAGCAGCTTAGAACAGGGGAGAGGCGGCTACACCTTC. It codes for CASSLEQGRGGYTF.

This clonotype was detected ten times or more. The rearrangement joins TRBV5-1 to TRBJ2-1; D remains ambiguous. Trimming shortened V by 1 base and J by 10 bases, and 9 bases separated the two germline ends. The CDR3 spans 12 residues. Germline CDR1 and CDR2: SGHRS and YFSETQ. The CDR3 loop reads CASSLSANEQFF. For the CDR3, the DNA is TGCGCCAGCAGCTTGTCGGCAAACGAGCAGTTCTTC.

This clonotype was counted at least ten times. The chain employs TRBV5-1 and TRBJ1-4, with TRBD1 identical over 8 bases. CDR3 size: 15 residues. J gave up 2 bases and V 4 bases, and 4 bases lay outside the gene matches. Germline lookup yields CDR1 SGHRS and CDR2 YFSETQ. CDR3 nucleotides: TGCGCCAGCAGCACACAGGGGGACACTAATGAAAAACTGTTTTTT. Its protein product is CASSTQGDTNEKLFF. The variable domain in full, with the rest retrieved from reference TRBV5-1 and TRBJ1-4, is KAGVTQTPRYLIKTRGQQVTLSCSPISGHRSVSWYQQTPGQGLQFLFEYFSETQRNKGNFPGRFSGRQFSNSRSEMNVSTLELGDSALYLCASSTQGDTNEKLFFGSGTQLSVL.

This clonotype was seen ten or more times. The J gene is TRBJ2-5, the V gene TRBV29-1; no reliable D call. The CDR3 length is 15 residues. Trimming shortened V by 2 bases and J by 6 bases, and 19 bases separated the two germline ends. Looked up from germline, CDR1 is SQVTM and CDR2 is ANQGSEA. The CDR3 DNA reads TGCAGCGTTGAATTTATGGCCTCCCGCGGTAAGACCCAGTACTTC. This translates into CSVEFMASRGKTQYF.

In this sample, this clonotype turned up many times. The rearrangement uses TRBV20-1 and TRBJ2-3; TRBD2 matches at 10 bases. CDR1 and CDR2 from the germline V gene are DFQATT and SNEGSKA (reference sequence). This CDR3 is 16 amino acids long. V lost 7 bases and J lost 2; bases outside the gene matches: 12. Here the CDR3 reads CSVGPAGGPNTDTQYF. CDR3 nucleotides: TGCAGTGTTGGCCCAGCGGGGGGGCCTAACACAGATACGCAGTATTTT.